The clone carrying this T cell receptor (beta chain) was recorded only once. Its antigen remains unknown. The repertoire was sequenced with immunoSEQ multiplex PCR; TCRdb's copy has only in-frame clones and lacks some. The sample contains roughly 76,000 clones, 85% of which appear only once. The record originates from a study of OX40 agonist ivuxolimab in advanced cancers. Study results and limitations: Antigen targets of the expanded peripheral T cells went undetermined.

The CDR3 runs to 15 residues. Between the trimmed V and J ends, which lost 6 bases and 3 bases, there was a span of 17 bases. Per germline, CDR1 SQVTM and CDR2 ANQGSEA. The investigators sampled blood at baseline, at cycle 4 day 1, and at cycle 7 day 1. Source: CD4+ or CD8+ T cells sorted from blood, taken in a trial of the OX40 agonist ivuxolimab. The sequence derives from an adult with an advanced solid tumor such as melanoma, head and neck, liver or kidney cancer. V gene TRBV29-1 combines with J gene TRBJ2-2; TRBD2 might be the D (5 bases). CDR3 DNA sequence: TGCAGCGTCAGAGACGGAACTAGGGACACCGGGGAGCTGTTTTTT. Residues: CSVRDGTRDTGELFF.